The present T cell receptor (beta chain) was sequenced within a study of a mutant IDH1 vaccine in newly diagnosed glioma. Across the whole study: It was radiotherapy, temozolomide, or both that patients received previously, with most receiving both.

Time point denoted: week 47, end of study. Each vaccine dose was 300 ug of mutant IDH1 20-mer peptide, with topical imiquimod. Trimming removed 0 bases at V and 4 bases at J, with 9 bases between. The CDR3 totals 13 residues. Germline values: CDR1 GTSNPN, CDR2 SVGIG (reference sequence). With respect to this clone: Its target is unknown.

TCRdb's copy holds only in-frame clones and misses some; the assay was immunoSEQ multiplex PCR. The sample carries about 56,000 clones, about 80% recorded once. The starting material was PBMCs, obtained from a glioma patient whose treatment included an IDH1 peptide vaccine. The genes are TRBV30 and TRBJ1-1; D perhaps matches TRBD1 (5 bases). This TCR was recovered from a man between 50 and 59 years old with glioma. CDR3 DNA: TGTGCCTGGAGTGTAAGGGGCGGCACTGAAGCTTTCTTT. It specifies CAWSVRGGTEAFF.